Presented here are 27 T cell receptor beta chains from one specimen sequenced in a study of blood T cell repertoires in COVID-19. Clones were read by immunoSEQ multiplex PCR, and TCRdb kept only the in-frame ones, dropping some. In the table there are 25,000 to 35,000 clones, over 75% of which are singletons. Input material: peripheral blood. All receptors come from a man older than 75 with acute or convalescent COVID-19.

V usage is TRBV7-9 and J usage is TRBJ1-5; D remains ambiguous. Germline V lookup: CDR1 SEHNR, CDR2 FQNEAQ (reference sequence). The CDR3 sequence is 15 residues long. The germline V and J ends were trimmed by 1 base and 2 bases, with 9 bases remaining between them. The CDR3 protein is CASSLGGLGNQPQHF. In nucleotides, the CDR3 is TGTGCCAGCAGCTTAGGAGGGTTGGGCAATCAGCCCCAGCATTTT.

The chain employs TRBV4-2 and TRBJ2-1, with no clear D. The V gene lost 0 bases and the J gene lost 6 bases, with 9 bases spanning the gap. Germline V gives CDR1 LGHNA, CDR2 YNFKEQ. The CDR3 covers 14 residues. The chain's CDR3 is CASSQDGVSNEQFF. As DNA, the CDR3 is TGTGCCAGCAGCCAAGATGGAGTTTCCAATGAGCAGTTCTTC.

The J gene is TRBJ2-1, the V gene TRBV29-1; 10 bases match TRBD2. Trimming removed 7 bases from V and 4 bases from J; junction bases left unmatched: 4. The CDR3 covers 13 residues. The V gene's germline CDR1 is SQVTM and CDR2 ANQGSEA. The CDR3 reads CSAQRGGYNEQFF. CDR3 nucleotide sequence: TGCAGCGCCCAGCGGGGGGGATACAATGAGCAGTTCTTC.

The chain links TRBV28 to TRBJ1-5; no firm D call. Per the germline V gene, CDR1 is MDHEN and CDR2 is SYDVKM. V dropped 3 bases and J dropped 7 bases, with 10 bases sitting between them. The CDR3 contains 13 residues. As DNA, the CDR3 is TGTGCCAGCAGTTTCGTGGAGGGCCAGCCCCAGCATTTT. It is translated as CASSFVEGQPQHF.

This chain connects TRBV6-2 or TRBV6-3 to TRBJ1-5; 11 bases agree with TRBD1. V gave up 4 bases and J gave up 0 bases; unmatched junction bases: 11. CDR3 length: 19 amino acids. CDR1 and CDR2 (germline): MNHEY, SVGEGT. Here the CDR3 DNA reads TGTGCCAGCAGTTTGCCCGGACAGGGGGCATACTATAGCAATCAGCCCCAGCATTTT. It codes for CASSLPGQGAYYSNQPQHF.

The V call is TRBV4-2, the J call TRBJ2-2; D may be TRBD2 (6 bases). Germline lookup yields CDR1 LGHNA and CDR2 YNFKEQ. V gave up 4 bases and J gave up 0 bases, with 12 bases separating them. The CDR3 contains 16 residues. CDR3 in amino acids: CASSLTGTSNTGELFF. CDR3 DNA sequence: TGTGCCAGCAGCCTTACCGGGACTTCGAACACCGGGGAGCTGTTTTTT.

This chain uses TRBV2 with TRBJ2-7, with D possibly being TRBD2 (6 bases). The V end was cut by 7 bases, the J end by 4 bases, with 17 bases between. Germline CDR1 and CDR2: SNHLY and FYNNEI. This CDR3 spans 14 amino acids. The CDR3 DNA is TGTGCCAGCACCGGGACTCGGAGCGGGTACGAGCAGTACTTC. Translation: CASTGTRSGYEQYF.

V is TRBV18 and J is TRBJ2-2; TRBD1 aligns across 7 bases. The V gene end was trimmed by 1 base and the J gene end by 0 bases; junction bases not matched to a gene: 2. The CDR3 loop spans 16 amino acids. Germline lookup yields CDR1 KGHSH and CDR2 LQKENI. The CDR3 spells CASSPQTGTNTGELFF. The CDR3 coding sequence is TGTGCCAGCTCACCACAGACAGGGACGAACACCGGGGAGCTGTTTTTT.

The chain is built from TRBV10-2 and TRBJ2-2, with 10 bases fitting TRBD1. Germline V gene lookup returns CDR1 WSHSY and CDR2 SAAADI. CDR3 size: 15 residues. The trim removed 6 bases at V and 4 bases at J, leaving 5 bases unmatched. The CDR3 region has the DNA TGCGCCAGCAGCAACCGGGACAGGGGCACCGGGGAGCTGTTTTTT. It yields the protein CASSNRDRGTGELFF.

The V and J genes are TRBV16 and TRBJ1-5, with D perhaps matching TRBD1 (5 bases). Germline V gives CDR1 KGHSY, CDR2 FQNENV. The CDR3 length is 15 residues. V was clipped by 1 base and J by 1 base, with 8 bases between them. The CDR3 sequence is CASSQFRQSNQPQHF. The CDR3 region has the DNA TGTGCCAGCAGCCAATTCAGACAGAGCAATCAGCCCCAGCATTTT.

The V and J genes are TRBV12-3 or TRBV12-4 and TRBJ1-2, with a tentative D call TRBD1 (5 bases). The CDR3 consists of 12 residues. V dropped 6 bases and J dropped 5 bases, with 10 bases sitting between them. The CDR3 sequence is CASRLTDYGYTF. In nucleotides, the CDR3 is TGTGCCAGCAGGCTGACAGATTATGGCTACACCTTC.

The genes are TRBV7-9 and TRBJ2-3, with 7 bases identical to TRBD1. Looked up from germline, CDR1 is SEHNR and CDR2 is FQNEAQ (reference sequence). The CDR3 is 17 amino acids. V lost 5 bases and J lost 1; bases outside the gene matches: 12. The CDR3 nucleotides are TGTGCCAGCAGCCTATGGGTAACAGGGGATGGCACAGATACGCAGTATTTT. It encodes CASSLWVTGDGTDTQYF.

This chain uses TRBV5-4 with TRBJ2-3; D is uncertain. The ends were cut back, 2 bases at V and 5 bases at J, with 9 bases in the middle. The CDR3 spans 13 residues. CDR1 and CDR2 from the germline V gene are SGHNT and YYREEE (reference sequence). The CDR3 DNA is TGTGCCAGCAGCTTAGAAGGCGGAGATACGCAGTATTTT. It encodes CASSLEGGDTQYF. Supplemented by reference TRBV5-4 and TRBJ2-3, the full variable domain reads ETGVTQSPTHLIKTRGQQVTLRCSSQSGHNTVSWYQQALGQGPQFIFQYYREEENGRGNFPPRFSGLQFPNYSSELNVNALELDDSALYLCASSLEGGDTQYFGPGTRLTVL.

The V gene is TRBV15, the J gene TRBJ1-5, with 7 bases identical to TRBD1. The V segment lost 1 base and the J segment 4 bases; nucleotides outside the gene matches: 1. Looked up from germline, CDR1 is LNHNV and CDR2 is YYDKDF (reference sequence). The CDR3 runs 14 residues. The CDR3 protein is CATSRGDRNQPQHF. The CDR3 region has the DNA TGTGCCACCAGCAGAGGGGACAGAAATCAGCCCCAGCATTTT.

The V call is TRBV2, the J call TRBJ1-2; possibly TRBD1 for D (5 bases). The CDR3 loop spans 13 amino acids. The V gene lost 1 base and the J gene lost 4 bases, with 7 bases spanning the gap. Germline V lookup: CDR1 SNHLY, CDR2 FYNNEI. CDR3: CASSEDRLYGYTF. The CDR3 nucleotides are TGTGCCAGCAGTGAAGACAGGCTCTATGGCTACACCTTC.

The rearrangement links TRBV28 to TRBJ2-7, with 9 bases lining up with TRBD1. Germline assignment: CDR1 MDHEN and CDR2 SYDVKM. The junction had 10 bases not matched to a gene; V was cut back by 6 bases and J by 4 bases. The CDR3 runs 15 residues. The CDR3 loop reads CASSPAGTGNYEQYF. The CDR3, as DNA: TGTGCCAGCAGCCCCGCGGGGACAGGGAATTACGAGCAGTACTTC. Full variable domain (outside the CDR3, taken from reference TRBV28 and TRBJ2-7): DVKVTQSSRYLVKRTGEKVFLECVQDMDHENMFWYRQDPGLGLRLIYFSYDVKMKEKGDIPEGYSVSREKKERFSLILESASTNQTSMYLCASSPAGTGNYEQYFGPGTRLTVT.

The J gene is TRBJ1-2, the V gene TRBV28; D call uncertain. Trimming stripped 4 bases from V and 5 bases from J, with 14 bases between. This CDR3 has 14 residues. Per the germline V gene, CDR1 is MDHEN and CDR2 is SYDVKM. The CDR3: CASSSGQEAYGYTF. Written as DNA, the CDR3 is TGTGCCAGCAGTTCGGGCCAGGAGGCTTATGGCTACACCTTC.

This sequence joins TRBV27 and TRBJ2-3, with 11 bases that match TRBD1. The CDR3 is 17 residues long. The germline gives CDR1 MNHEY, CDR2 SMNVEV (reference sequence). V shed 6 bases and J 6 bases; nucleotides not matched to a gene: 14. The CDR3 region is CASRADGTGGDLDTQYF. As DNA, the CDR3 is TGTGCCAGCAGGGCTGACGGGACAGGGGGGGACTTGGATACGCAGTATTTT.

The chain combines TRBV19 with TRBJ1-4; unclear D gene. Per the germline V gene, CDR1 is LNHDA and CDR2 is SQIVND (reference sequence). This CDR3 spans 17 amino acids. The V end lost 5 bases, the J end lost 0 bases, and 16 bases lay between the germline ends. The CDR3 sequence: CASSGRGDSATNEKLFF. CDR3 coding DNA: TGTGCCAGTAGTGGGAGAGGAGATAGTGCAACTAATGAAAAACTGTTTTTT.

This chain joins TRBV27 and TRBJ2-7; TRBD2 matches 8 bases. Germline V CDR1 and CDR2: MNHEY, SMNVEV (reference sequence). The J segment lost 6 bases and the V segment lost 4 bases, leaving 5 bases of the junction unmatched. The CDR3 sequence is 13 residues long. The CDR3 loop is CASSYGGATEQYF. CDR3 in DNA: TGTGCCAGCAGTTACGGGGGGGCAACCGAGCAGTACTTC.

The chain carries TRBV10-3 and TRBJ2-2; 9 positions match TRBD1. From germline, CDR1 is ENHRY and CDR2 SYGVKD. J lost 6 bases, V lost 6 bases, and 5 bases had no gene match. This CDR3 region has 14 residues. The CDR3 DNA reads as TGTGCCATCAGGGGGACAGGGACGTCCGGGGAGCTGTTTTTT. It translates to CAIRGTGTSGELFF.

The chain links TRBV27 to TRBJ2-3; 7 positions agree with TRBD2. Trimming took 3 bases from V and 5 from J; bases not matched to a gene: 11. CDR3 size: 16 residues. Germline CDR1 MNHEY, CDR2 SMNVEV (reference sequence). CDR3 loop: CASSFSWGGGGDTQYF. CDR3 nucleotide sequence: TGTGCCAGCAGTTTCTCGTGGGGCGGGGGAGGAGATACGCAGTATTTT.

The chain employs TRBV2 and TRBJ2-2; 14 bases agree with TRBD2. The germline V gene has CDR1 SNHLY and CDR2 FYNNEI. With V trimmed by 7 bases and J by 5 bases, 6 bases remained unmatched. This CDR3 has 16 amino acids. The CDR3 DNA reads TGTGCCAGCATCGGGACTAGCGGGGGACTGACCGGGGAGCTGTTTTTT. Protein product: CASIGTSGGLTGELFF.

V gene TRBV28 combines with J gene TRBJ1-1, with a tentative D call TRBD1 (6 bases). This CDR3 region has 11 residues. Germline-derived CDR1 and CDR2 are MDHEN and SYDVKM. The V and J ends lost 6 bases and 11 bases respectively, with 13 bases between them. Here the CDR3 DNA reads TGTGCCAGCAGGGGGGACATCCGGGCTTTCTTT. This translates into CASRGDIRAFF.

The chain uses TRBV2 and TRBJ2-1; D gene uncertain. Germline lookup yields CDR1 SNHLY and CDR2 FYNNEI. V dropped 11 bases and J dropped 0 bases, with 14 bases sitting between them. The length of the CDR3 is 14 residues. CDR3 loop: CAHNKGASYNEQFF. CDR3 DNA: TGTGCCCACAACAAAGGAGCCTCCTACAATGAGCAGTTCTTC. Variable domain in full (rest from reference TRBV2 and TRBJ2-1): EPEVTQTPSHQVTQMGQEVILRCVPISNHLYFYWYRQILGQKVEFLVSFYNNEISEKSEIFDDQFSVERPDGSNFTLKIRSTKLEDSAMYFCAHNKGASYNEQFFGPGTRLTVL.

This clone appeared once. This sequence joins TRBV28 and TRBJ2-7; 9 nucleotides line up with TRBD1. Germline CDR1 and CDR2: MDHEN and SYDVKM. The CDR3 runs to 15 residues. Unmatched junction bases numbered 6, after V lost 4 bases and J lost 2 bases. CDR3 DNA sequence: TGTGCCAGCAGTTCATCTAGGGACAGGGCCTACGAGCAGTACTTC. Protein product: CASSSSRDRAYEQYF.

This clone has only a few counts. CDR3 nucleotide sequence: TGTGCCGTTTTACGGGGGACCTCCACAGATACGCAGTATTTT. This encodes CAVLRGTSTDTQYF. This sequence joins TRBV10-3 and TRBJ2-3, with D possibly matching TRBD2 (6 bases). The CDR3 spans 14 residues. V lost 11 bases and J 2 bases, leaving 17 bases between the germline ends. Germline values: CDR1 ENHRY, CDR2 SYGVKD.